The text below deals with one T cell receptor beta chain. PCR primers comprised 60 Vbeta and 13 Jbeta primers. Profiling relied on immunoSEQ multiplex PCR, and the TCRdb table lists in-frame clones only, not all of them. Here the sample table reports about 160,000 clones. The data derive from a study of cytomegalovirus exposure and HLA in healthy donors. CDR3 length equals 12 residues. The V end lost 4 bases, the J end lost 6 bases, and 10 bases lay between the germline ends. Germline V CDR1 and CDR2: SGDLS, YYNGEE. The sample taken for sequencing was PBMCs. The chain employs TRBV9 and TRBJ1-2; D remains ambiguous. The receptor comes from an older woman in good health and CMV-seronegative. The CDR3 DNA sequence: TGTGCCAGCAGCACCGGGAATAATGGCTACACCTTC. Protein product: CASSTGNNGYTF.